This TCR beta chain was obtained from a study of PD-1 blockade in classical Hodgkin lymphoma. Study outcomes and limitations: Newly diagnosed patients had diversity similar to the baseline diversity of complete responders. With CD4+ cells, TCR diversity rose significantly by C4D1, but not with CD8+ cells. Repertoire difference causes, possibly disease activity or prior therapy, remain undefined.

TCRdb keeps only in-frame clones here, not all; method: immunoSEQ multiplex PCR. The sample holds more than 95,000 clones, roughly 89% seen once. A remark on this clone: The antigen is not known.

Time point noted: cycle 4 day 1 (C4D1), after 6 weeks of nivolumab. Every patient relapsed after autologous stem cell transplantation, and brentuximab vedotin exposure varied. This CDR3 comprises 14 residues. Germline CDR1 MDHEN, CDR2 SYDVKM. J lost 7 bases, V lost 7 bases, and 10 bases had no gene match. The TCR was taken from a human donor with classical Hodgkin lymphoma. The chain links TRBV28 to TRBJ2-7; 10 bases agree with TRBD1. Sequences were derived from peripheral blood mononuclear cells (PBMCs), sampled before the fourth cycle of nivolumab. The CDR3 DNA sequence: TGTGCCAGCAACTGGAGACAGGGGGCGCGGGAGCAGTACTTC. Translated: CASNWRQGAREQYF. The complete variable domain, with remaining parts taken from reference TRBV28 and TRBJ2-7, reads DVKVTQSSRYLVKRTGEKVFLECVQDMDHENMFWYRQDPGLGLRLIYFSYDVKMKEKGDIPEGYSVSREKKERFSLILESASTNQTSMYLCASNWRQGAREQYFGPGTRLTVT.